Listed below are T cell receptor beta chains from one sample, sequenced in a study of blood T cell repertoires in COVID-19. Sequencing used immunoSEQ multiplex PCR; TCRdb keeps in-frame clones, though not all of them. The sample shows about 480,000 clones, 89% of them seen only once. Sequenced sample: peripheral blood. The source is a man between 18 and 29 years old with COVID-19, enrolled during active disease. Both conserved end residues are part of each CDR3. Fields, in order: D gene, clone size, V gene, J gene, CDR3 length, CDR3 DNA, CDR3 protein. A D gene is named only where the DNA matches it firmly. Only part of the rows carry a size: once, few, many, or a class if the clone is expanded.

TRBD1,.,TRBV4-2,TRBJ2-3,15,TGTGCCAGCAGCCAAGGGGGACAGAGCCCGGATACGCAGTATTTT,CASSQGGQSPDTQYF
TRBD2,.,TRBV18,TRBJ2-5,18,TGTGCCAGCTCTCTTCGAGGACTAGCGGGGGGCAGACAAGAGACCCAGTACTTC,CASSLRGLAGGRQETQYF
.,.,TRBV14,TRBJ2-6,15,TGTGCCAGCAGCCAAGCGGGAGTTGGGGCCAACGTCCTGACTTTC,CASSQAGVGANVLTF
.,.,TRBV4-2,TRBJ1-2,13,TGTGCCAGCAGCCCGCTTGGAGGGGATGGCTACACCTTC,CASSPLGGDGYTF
TRBD1,.,TRBV19,TRBJ2-7,17,TGTGCCAGTAGTATAGATCATCAGACAGGGATTTTCGACGAGCAGTACTTC,CASSIDHQTGIFDEQYF
.,.,TRBV7-9,TRBJ2-1,12,TGTGCCAGCAGCTTAGCTGGGCGGGTGCAGTTCTTC,CASSLAGRVQFF
TRBD1,.,TRBV5-5,TRBJ1-2,15,TGTGCCAGCAGCTTGGGGACAGGGGCGCTCTGGGGCTACACCTTC,CASSLGTGALWGYTF
TRBD2,.,TRBV3-1/TRBV3-2,TRBJ2-3,17,TGTGCCAGCAGCCCCCGGCAGAGCGGGAGTGGACCAGATACGCAGTATTTT,CASSPRQSGSGPDTQYF
.,.,TRBV3-1/TRBV3-2,TRBJ2-5,13,TGTGCCAGCACATCGCGGGGCCAAGAGACCCAGTACTTC,CASTSRGQETQYF
TRBD1,.,TRBV5-4,TRBJ1-1,14,TGTGCCAGCAGCTGGGGACAGGAAAAGACTGAAGCTTTCTTT,CASSWGQEKTEAFF
TRBD2,once,TRBV7-8,TRBJ2-2,18,TGTGCCAGCAGCTTAGAGGTTACTGGCGGGGGATATACCGGGGAGCTGTTTTTT,CASSLEVTGGGYTGELFF
.,.,TRBV6-5,TRBJ1-5,13,TGTGCCAGCAGTTACGCGAGAAATCAGCCCCAGCATTTT,CASSYARNQPQHF
TRBD1,.,TRBV7-2,TRBJ2-4,16,TGTGCCAGCAGCACTGGGACAGGTGCTGGCAAAAACATTCAGTACTTC,CASSTGTGAGKNIQYF
.,once,TRBV3-1/TRBV3-2,TRBJ1-3,15,TGTGCCAGCAGCCGGAGGAGCAACTCTGGAAACACCATATATTTT,CASSRRSNSGNTIYF
TRBD1,.,TRBV11-1,TRBJ2-7,16,TGTGCCAGCAGTCCCAGAGGTCAAGGACAGGCTCCAAACCCGTACTTC,CASSPRGQGQAPNPYF
TRBD1,.,TRBV19,TRBJ1-5,16,TGTGCCAGTAGTCTAACACCGGGACAGGGTCTTCAGCCCCAGCATTTT,CASSLTPGQGLQPQHF
.,.,TRBV7-9,TRBJ1-6,14,TGTGCCAGCAGCGCACAGGGTGGAAATTCACCCCTCCACTTT,CASSAQGGNSPLHF
.,.,TRBV19,TRBJ1-4,13,TGTGCCAGTAGTGGCGCGGGGGAAGAAAAACTGTTTTTT,CASSGAGEEKLFF
TRBD2,.,TRBV18,TRBJ2-1,14,TGTGCCAGCTCATCGTTAGCGGGTAACAATGAGCAGTTCTTC,CASSSLAGNNEQFF
TRBD1,.,TRBV3-1/TRBV3-2,TRBJ1-4,14,TGTGCCAGCAGCCCCCGACAGGGGGCCCAAAAACTGTTTTTT,CASSPRQGAQKLFF
.,.,TRBV7-6,TRBJ2-1,16,TGTGCCAGCAGCTTAGCGCGCGGGACGGACATCAATGAGCAGTTCTTC,CASSLARGTDINEQFF
.,.,TRBV19,TRBJ2-1,15,TGTGCCAGTAGCCTGGAAGGGGGGGGCCTCAATGAGCAGTTCTTC,CASSLEGGGLNEQFF
.,.,TRBV5-4,TRBJ2-5,11,TGTGTCACTCGCTCCTCCGGGACCCAGTACTTC,CVTRSSGTQYF
TRBD1,.,TRBV11-3,TRBJ2-7,15,TGTGCCAGCAGCTTAGGGGACAGCCTTGGAGCCGAGCAGTACTTC,CASSLGDSLGAEQYF
TRBD1,.,TRBV2,TRBJ2-1,14,TGTGCCAGCAGTGCCAGGGGGCGGGACCTTGAGCAGTTCTTC,CASSARGRDLEQFF
TRBD1,once,TRBV6-5,TRBJ2-2,15,TGTGCCAGCAGCCCGGACAGGGCGGTTGCCGGGGAGCTGTTTTTT,CASSPDRAVAGELFF
TRBD2,.,TRBV15,TRBJ2-2,19,TGTGCCACCAGCAGAGATGATCGGATACGTAGCGGGGACACCGGGGAGCTGTTTTTT,CATSRDDRIRSGDTGELFF
.,.,TRBV29-1,TRBJ2-3,12,TGCAGCACCCGGACATTTCAAGATACGCAGTATTTT,CSTRTFQDTQYF
.,.,TRBV28,TRBJ2-1,15,TGTGCCAGCAGCTACCCAAGACTAGTTAACAATGAGCAGTTCTTC,CASSYPRLVNNEQFF
.,once,TRBV7-8,TRBJ2-2,14,TGTGCCAGCAGCCCAGGACTAAACACCGGGGAGCTGTTTTTT,CASSPGLNTGELFF
.,few,TRBV7-9,TRBJ2-7,14,TGTGCCAGCAGCCCCCCTGCGGGTTCCTACGAGCAGTACTTC,CASSPPAGSYEQYF
.,.,TRBV5-4,TRBJ2-1,15,TGTGCCAGCAGCCGGGACACCAGCTCCTACAATGAGCAGTTCTTC,CASSRDTSSYNEQFF
TRBD1,once,TRBV5-4,TRBJ2-7,13,TGTGCCAGCAGCTTGAAGGGGGCAAACGAGCAGTACTTC,CASSLKGANEQYF
TRBD2,.,TRBV6-6,TRBJ2-1,15,TGTGCCAGCAGCCTCAACCAGCGGGGGGGGCTTCTGTCGTTCTTC,CASSLNQRGGLLSFF
TRBD1,.,TRBV6-5,TRBJ1-2,14,TGTGCCAGCAGTTTCTTGGACAGGAGCTATGGCTACACCTTC,CASSFLDRSYGYTF
.,once,TRBV2,TRBJ2-2,14,TGTGCCAGCAGCACCACTAAGTTGGGCGGGGAGCTGTTTTTT,CASSTTKLGGELFF
TRBD2,.,TRBV29-1,TRBJ2-7,13,TGCAGCTTCCGGGGAGGGTACGGCTACGAGCAGTACTTC,CSFRGGYGYEQYF
.,.,TRBV12-2,TRBJ2-7,12,TGTGCAAGTCGCTTTTTTCGCTACGAGCAGTACTTC,CASRFFRYEQYF
TRBD2,.,TRBV7-2,TRBJ2-5,17,TGTGCCAGCAGCCTCCGGACTAGCGGGAGGGCCCCCCGGACCCAGTACTTC,CASSLRTSGRAPRTQYF
.,.,TRBV5-1,TRBJ1-2,14,TGCGCCAGCAGGAGTAACGGAGCTAACTATGGCTACACCTTC,CASRSNGANYGYTF
TRBD2,.,TRBV9,TRBJ2-5,16,TGTGCCAGCAGCCCTGGGGGACTAGCGGGAGGAGAGACCCAGTACTTC,CASSPGGLAGGETQYF
TRBD2,once,TRBV7-9,TRBJ2-7,14,TGTGCCAGCAGCGCTGGGGGGGTCACGTACGAGCAGTACTTC,CASSAGGVTYEQYF
.,.,TRBV7-2,TRBJ1-2,12,TGTGCCAGCAGCTTTGAGATCTATGGCTACACCTTC,CASSFEIYGYTF
.,.,TRBV5-1,TRBJ2-1,14,TGCGCCAGCGGGGCGTCGACTGCGACCAATGAGCAGTTCTTC,CASGASTATNEQFF